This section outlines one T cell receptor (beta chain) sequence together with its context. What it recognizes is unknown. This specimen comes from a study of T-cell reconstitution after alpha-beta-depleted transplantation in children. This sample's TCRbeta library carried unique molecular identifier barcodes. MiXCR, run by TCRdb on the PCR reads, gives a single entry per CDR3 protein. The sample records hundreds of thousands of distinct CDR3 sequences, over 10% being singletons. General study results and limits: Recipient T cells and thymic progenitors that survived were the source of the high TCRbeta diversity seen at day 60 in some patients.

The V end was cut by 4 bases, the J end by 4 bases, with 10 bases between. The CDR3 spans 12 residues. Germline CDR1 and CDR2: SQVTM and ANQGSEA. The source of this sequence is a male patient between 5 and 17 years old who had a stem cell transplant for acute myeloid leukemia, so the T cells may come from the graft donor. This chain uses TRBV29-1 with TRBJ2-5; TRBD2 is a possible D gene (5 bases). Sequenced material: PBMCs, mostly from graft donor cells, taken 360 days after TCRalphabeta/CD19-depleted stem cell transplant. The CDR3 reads CSVVRGSETQYF. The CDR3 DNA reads TGCAGCGTTGTACGGGGTTCAGAGACCCAGTACTTC.